This T cell receptor beta chain originates from a study of blood T cell repertoires in COVID-19 (TCRdb year 2020). Study-level background: Collaborator samples came from the United States, Italy and Spain and covered acute and convalescent phases of COVID-19. The material from the prospective study consisted of cDNA or gDNA derived from T cells, B-cell-depleted T cells, or PBMCs. Subjects who had been exposed to COVID-19, were actively infected with it, or had recovered from it provided the deeply sampled blood TCRbeta repertoires that made up the dataset. The repertoires were released in a freely available public database meant as a resource for research on the immune response to SARS-CoV-2. Samples were obtained from the ongoing ImmuneRACE study (first 160 participants) and from about 1,300 subjects provided by 6 global collaborators. A de-identified subject ID, COVID-19 status, age in years and sex were almost always included in the sample metadata. Where available, HLA class I and class II types were taken from metadata supplied by the sample provider and were not determined by assay-based typing.

What the study reported, not specific to this receptor: The quantity of clinical and demographic metadata differed by source and by participant and was supplied without curation.

The collaborating institutions used their own protocols to collect whole blood in K2EDTA tubes. For TCRbeta analysis, collaborators shipped samples in one of three forms: frozen whole blood, isolated PBMCs, or DNA extracted from either of those sample types. The CDR3 numbers 15 residues from cysteine through phenylalanine. The only DNA kept is the CDR3, 45 bases in frame from the first base. Looking up the germline V gene yields CDR1 SGHRS and CDR2 YFSETQ. Unmatched junction bases come to 1, with V trimmed by 0 bases and J by 4 bases. The immunoSEQ Assay, a bias-controlled multiplex PCR, was used to amplify TCRbeta CDR3 regions from genomic DNA. As for the authors' bioinformatics: Nucleated cell counts per sample were estimated from amplification of reference gene primers within the assay. To quantify the absolute abundance of each unique TCRbeta CDR3 rearrangement, sequence reads were collapsed and filtered. For each sample, productive Simpson clonality was calculated as the square root of Simpson's diversity index across productive rearrangements. The table comes from immuneACCESS by way of TCRdb, which keeps in-frame sequences with V and J called. Part of the clones is missing from these tables; in studies checked, under half for an unresolved V gene and the rest for unknown reasons. V and J calls and clone size are those listed in that table; D and trimming were worked out from the DNA. A total of about 300,000 clones appear in this sample, around nine tenths of them only once. The ten largest clones take up about 4.6% of the sample.

This clone was counted once. Its antigen has not been determined. No much larger clone exists at a distance of one base, and base qualities are not known. The origin of this receptor is a man aged 40-55 years with acute or convalescent COVID-19. The sequenced material came from peripheral blood. The V gene is TRBV5-1 and the J gene is TRBJ2-1; 10 middle bases align to TRBD2. The DNA sequence follows: TGCGCCAGCAGCTTGGCAGCGGGGGGGTACAATGAGCAGTTCTTC. This translates into CASSLAAGGYNEQFF.